This T cell receptor (beta chain) was recorded in a study of OX40 agonist ivuxolimab in advanced cancers. The CDR3 is 15 amino acids. Germline lookup yields CDR1 SGHTA and CDR2 FQGNSA. Germline trimming cut 5 bases from V and 2 bases from J; bases unmatched to any gene: 7. Assay used: immunoSEQ multiplex PCR; TCRdb lists only in-frame clones, some missing. This table holds over 45,000 clones, 83% found once. Source: CD4+ or CD8+ T cells sorted from blood, taken in a trial of the OX40 agonist ivuxolimab. This chain links TRBV7-2 with TRBJ2-3, with TRBD2 matching over 7 bases. The TCR originated in an adult with an advanced solid tumor such as melanoma, head and neck, liver or kidney cancer. Here the CDR3 DNA reads TGTGCCAGCAGCCCCCAGCGGGACCTCACAGATACGCAGTATTTT. Translating gives CASSPQRDLTDTQYF.